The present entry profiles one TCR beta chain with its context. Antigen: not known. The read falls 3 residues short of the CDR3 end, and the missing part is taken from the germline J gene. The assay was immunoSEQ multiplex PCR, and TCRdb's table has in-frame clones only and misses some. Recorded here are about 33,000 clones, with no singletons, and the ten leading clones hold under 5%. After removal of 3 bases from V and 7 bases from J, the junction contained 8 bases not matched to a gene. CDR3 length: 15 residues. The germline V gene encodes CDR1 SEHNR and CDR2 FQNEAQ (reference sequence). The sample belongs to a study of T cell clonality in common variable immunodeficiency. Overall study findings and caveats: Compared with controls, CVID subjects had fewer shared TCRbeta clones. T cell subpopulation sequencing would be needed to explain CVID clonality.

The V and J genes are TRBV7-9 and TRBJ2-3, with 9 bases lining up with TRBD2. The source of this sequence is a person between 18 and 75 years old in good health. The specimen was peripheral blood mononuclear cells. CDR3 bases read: TGTGCCAGCAGCTTGGTACTAGCGGGCGGCAATACG. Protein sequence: CASSLVLAGGNT. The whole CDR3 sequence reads CASSLVLAGGNTQYF.